This TCR beta chain was sequenced for a study of cytomegalovirus exposure and HLA in healthy donors. In the case of this clone: Its antigen is as yet unknown.

General observations from the study: A missense variant in DCLRE1C was later tied to TCR beta V- and J-gene trimming.

In the PCR, 60 Vbeta and 13 Jbeta primers were used. TCRdb's copy holds only in-frame clones and misses some; the assay was immunoSEQ multiplex PCR. The sample carries 65,000 to 90,000 clones, around 75% recorded once. Sequencing was done on a sample of PBMCs. The source is a man aged 65 to 85 in good health and CMV-seronegative.

The CDR3: CASSSTPRGMNTEAFF. The DNA of the CDR3 is TGTGCCAGCAGCTCAACACCACGAGGTATGAACACTGAAGCTTTCTTT. The chain carries TRBV5-6 and TRBJ1-1; D uncertain. Trimming pared 3 bases from V and 0 bases from J, leaving 15 bases between. Germline loops: CDR1 SGHDT, CDR2 YYEEEE. This CDR3 is 16 amino acids long. The full variable domain, rest sourced from reference TRBV5-6 and TRBJ1-1, is DAGVTQSPTHLIKTRGQQVTLRCSPKSGHDTVSWYQQALGQGPQFIFQYYEEEERQRGNFPDRFSGHQFPNYSSELNVNALLLGDSALYLCASSSTPRGMNTEAFFGQGTRLTVV.